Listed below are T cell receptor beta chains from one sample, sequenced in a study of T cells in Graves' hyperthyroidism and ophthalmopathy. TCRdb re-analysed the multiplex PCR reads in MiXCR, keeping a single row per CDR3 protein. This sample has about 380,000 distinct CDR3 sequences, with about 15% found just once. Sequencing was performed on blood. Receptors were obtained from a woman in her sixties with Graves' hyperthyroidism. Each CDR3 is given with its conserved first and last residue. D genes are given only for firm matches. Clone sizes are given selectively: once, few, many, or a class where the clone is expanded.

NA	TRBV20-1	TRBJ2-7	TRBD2	CSAKVGLGVYEQYF	TGCAGTGCTAAGGTGGGACTAGGGGTTTACGAGCAGTACTTC
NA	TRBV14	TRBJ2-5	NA	CASSQSGARGETQYF	TGTGCCAGCAGCCAATCAGGGGCGCGTGGGGAGACCCAGTACTTC
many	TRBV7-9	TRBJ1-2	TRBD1	CASSLDLQGIRYGYTF	TGTGCCAGCAGCTTAGACCTACAGGGGATACGCTATGGCTACACCTTC
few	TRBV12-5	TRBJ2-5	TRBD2	CASGSLAGGGETQYF	TGTGCTAGTGGCTCACTAGCGGGAGGGGGAGAGACCCAGTACTTC
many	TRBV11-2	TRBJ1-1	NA	CASSPAAGRNTEAFF	TGTGCCAGCAGCCCAGCGGCGGGTCGGAACACTGAAGCTTTCTTT
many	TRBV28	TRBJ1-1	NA	CAMQPSRANTEAFF	TGTGCCATGCAGCCATCCAGAGCTAACACTGAAGCTTTCTTT
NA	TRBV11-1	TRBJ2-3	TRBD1	CASSWDRGSTDTQYF	TGTGCCAGCAGCTGGGACAGGGGGTCTACAGATACGCAGTATTTT
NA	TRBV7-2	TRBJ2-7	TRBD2	CASSLVGYPGLAHSYEQYF	TGTGCCAGCAGCTTAGTTGGTTATCCGGGACTAGCGCACTCCTACGAGCAGTACTTC
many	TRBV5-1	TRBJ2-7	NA	CASSFNLGSYEQYF	TGCGCCAGCAGCTTTAATCTAGGCTCCTACGAGCAGTACTTC
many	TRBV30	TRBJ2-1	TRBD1	CAGQGAANEQFF	TGTGCTGGGCAGGGGGCAGCCAATGAGCAGTTCTTC
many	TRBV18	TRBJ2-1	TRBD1	CASSPQQGISYNEQFF	TGTGCCAGCTCACCCCAACAGGGGATATCCTACAATGAGCAGTTCTTC
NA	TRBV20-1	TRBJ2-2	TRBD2	CSAGLAGVGTGELFF	TGCAGTGCCGGACTAGCGGGAGTTGGCACCGGGGAGCTGTTTTTT
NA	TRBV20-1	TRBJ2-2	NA	CSAYLSGAGELFF	TGCAGTGCTTACCTCTCAGGGGCCGGGGAGCTGTTTTTT
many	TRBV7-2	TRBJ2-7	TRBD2	CASTIPGLASLGSEQYF	TGTGCCAGCACAATACCGGGACTAGCATCGCTCGGAAGCGAGCAGTACTTC
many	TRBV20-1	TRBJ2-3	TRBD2	CSARGGRGVSLTDTQYF	TGCAGTGCTAGAGGGGGGAGGGGAGTAAGTTTAACAGATACGCAGTATTTT
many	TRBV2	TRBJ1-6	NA	CASHPGLNSPLHF	TGTGCCAGCCACCCTGGCTTGAATTCACCCCTCCACTTT
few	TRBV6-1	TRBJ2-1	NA	CASSGPGKGYNEQFF	TGTGCCAGCAGCGGCCCCGGGAAGGGGTACAATGAGCAGTTCTTC
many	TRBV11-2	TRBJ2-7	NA	CASSPREGSYEQYF	TGTGCCAGCAGCCCAAGGGAAGGGTCCTACGAGCAGTACTTC
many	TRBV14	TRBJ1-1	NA	CASSQVGWTEAFF	TGTGCCAGCAGCCAAGTAGGGTGGACTGAAGCTTTCTTT
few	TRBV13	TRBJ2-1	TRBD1	CASNYKQGTEQFF	TGTGCCAGCAACTACAAACAGGGGACCGAGCAGTTCTTC
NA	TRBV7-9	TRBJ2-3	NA	CASSIPLGDTQYF	TGTGCCAGCAGCATCCCTTTGGGAGATACGCAGTATTTT
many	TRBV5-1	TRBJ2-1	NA	CASSLPRGRLVNEQFF	TGCGCCAGCAGCCTACCCCGGGGGCGCTTGGTCAATGAGCAGTTCTTC
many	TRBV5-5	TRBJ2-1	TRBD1	CASSVLTGSEQFF	TGTGCCAGCAGCGTCCTGACAGGGTCTGAGCAGTTCTTC
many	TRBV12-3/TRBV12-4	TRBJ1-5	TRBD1	CASSSTGNSQPQHF	TGTGCCAGCAGTTCGACAGGGAATAGTCAGCCCCAGCATTTT
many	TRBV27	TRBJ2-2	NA	CASRDPLGNTGELFF	TGTGCCAGCAGGGATCCATTGGGGAACACCGGGGAGCTGTTTTTT
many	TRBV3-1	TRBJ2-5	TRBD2	CASSQAGGEETQYF	TGTGCCAGCAGCCAAGCGGGGGGAGAGGAGACCCAGTACTTC
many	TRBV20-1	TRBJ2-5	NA	CSASAQGGETQYF	TGCAGCGCAAGCGCGCAGGGCGGAGAGACCCAGTACTTC
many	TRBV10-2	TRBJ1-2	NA	CASSESHLAAQYGYTF	TGCGCCAGCAGTGAGTCGCACCTGGCAGCCCAGTATGGCTACACCTTC
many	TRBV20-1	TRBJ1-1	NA	CSTYLQGTEAFF	TGCAGTACATACCTACAGGGAACTGAAGCTTTCTTT
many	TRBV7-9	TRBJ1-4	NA	CASSFLREGEKLFF	TGTGCCAGCAGCTTTTTAAGGGAAGGTGAAAAACTGTTTTTT
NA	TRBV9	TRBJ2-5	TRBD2	CASSVYLAGAETQYF	TGTGCCAGCAGCGTGTACCTAGCGGGAGCGGAGACCCAGTACTTC
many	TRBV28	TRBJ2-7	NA	CASSLAQEAAYEQYF	TGTGCCAGCAGTTTGGCCCAGGAGGCCGCCTACGAGCAGTACTTC
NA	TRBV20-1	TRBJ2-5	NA	CSARSGTAQETQYF	TGCAGTGCTAGATCGGGGACGGCACAAGAGACCCAGTACTTC
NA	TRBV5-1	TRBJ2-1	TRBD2	CASGLVASGATYNEQFF	TGCGCCAGCGGCTTGGTGGCTAGCGGGGCCACCTACAATGAGCAGTTCTTC
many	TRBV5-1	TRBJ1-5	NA	CASSPGDRGFNQPQHF	TGCGCCAGCAGCCCCGGGGACCGTGGGTTCAATCAGCCCCAGCATTTT
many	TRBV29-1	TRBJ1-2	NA	CSVGFSARRDYGYTF	TGCAGCGTTGGTTTTTCGGCTCGGCGGGACTATGGCTACACCTTC
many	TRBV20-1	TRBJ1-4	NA	CSAQREQREKLFF	TGCAGTGCCCAGAGGGAACAAAGAGAAAAACTGTTTTTT
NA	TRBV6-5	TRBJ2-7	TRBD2	CASSLWTSGGGEQYF	TGTGCCAGCAGTTTATGGACTAGCGGGGGCGGCGAGCAGTACTTC
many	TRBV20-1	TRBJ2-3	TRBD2	CSAREVAAGDLLAADTQYF	TGCAGTGCTAGAGAGGTCGCAGCGGGAGATTTACTAGCAGCAGATACGCAGTATTTT
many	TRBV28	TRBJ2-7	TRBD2	CASRTTSGRRSYEQYF	TGTGCCAGCAGGACCACTAGCGGGAGGAGGTCCTACGAGCAGTACTTC
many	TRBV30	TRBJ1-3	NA	CAWSQGYLSSGNTIYF	TGTGCCTGGAGTCAGGGGTACCTCAGCTCTGGAAACACCATATATTTT
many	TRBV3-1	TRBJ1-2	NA	CASSPGRRVGGYTF	TGTGCCAGCAGCCCGGGCCGTCGAGTCGGTGGCTACACCTTC
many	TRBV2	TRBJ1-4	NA	CASSEERDEKLFF	TGTGCCAGCAGTGAAGAACGGGATGAAAAACTGTTTTTT
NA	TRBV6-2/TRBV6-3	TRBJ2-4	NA	CASSYSKGNLAKNIQYF	TGTGCCAGCAGTTACTCGAAGGGGAACCTAGCCAAAAACATTCAGTACTTC
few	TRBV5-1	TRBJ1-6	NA	CASSTDRSPLHF	TGCGCCAGCAGCACCGACCGGTCACCCCTCCACTTT
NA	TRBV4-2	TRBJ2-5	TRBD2	CASSQDNPTSGRPGTQYF	TGTGCCAGCAGCCAAGATAACCCTACTAGCGGGAGGCCAGGGACCCAGTACTTC
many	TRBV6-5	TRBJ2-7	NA	CASSYSVLSYEQYF	TGTGCCAGCAGTTACTCGGTTTTATCCTACGAGCAGTACTTC
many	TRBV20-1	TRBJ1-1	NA	CSASSDNTEAFF	TGCAGTGCTAGCAGTGACAACACTGAAGCTTTCTTT
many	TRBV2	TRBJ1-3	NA	CASSVAGPTNTIYF	TGTGCCAGCAGTGTTGCGGGACCGACAAACACCATATATTTT
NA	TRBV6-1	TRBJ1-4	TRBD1	CASTAQGAGAEKLFF	TGTGCCAGCACCGCCCAGGGGGCCGGGGCTGAAAAACTGTTTTTT